The next 2 T cell receptor beta chains were all read from a single sample in a study of blood T cell repertoires in COVID-19. TCRdb keeps only in-frame clones here, not all; method: immunoSEQ multiplex PCR. The repertoire has a few hundred thousand clones, roughly four fifths of them found once; the top ten carry less than 6%. The sequencing sample was made of PBMCs or T cells enriched from blood (not recorded which). The source is a woman aged 45 to 65 who had recovered from COVID-19.

The chain carries TRBV3-1 (or the pseudogene TRBV3-2) and TRBJ1-1; possibly TRBD1 for D (5 bases). The CDR3 sequence is 14 residues long. The V gene's germline CDR1 is LGHDT and CDR2 YNNKEL (reference sequence). With 1 base removed from V and 3 bases from J, the gap between germline ends came to 9 bases. The chain's CDR3 is CASSQGGWDTEAFF. Written as DNA, the CDR3 is TGTGCCAGCAGCCAAGGGGGCTGGGACACTGAAGCTTTCTTT.

The chain uses TRBV2 and TRBJ2-1; 12 bases match TRBD2. The CDR3 is made up of 15 amino acids. Looked up from germline, CDR1 is SNHLY and CDR2 is FYNNEI. Trimming removed 2 bases from V and 9 bases from J; junction bases left unmatched: 5. CDR3 loop: CASSESSGGAGEQFF. The DNA of the CDR3 is TGTGCCAGCAGTGAATCTAGCGGGGGGGCCGGTGAGCAGTTCTTC.